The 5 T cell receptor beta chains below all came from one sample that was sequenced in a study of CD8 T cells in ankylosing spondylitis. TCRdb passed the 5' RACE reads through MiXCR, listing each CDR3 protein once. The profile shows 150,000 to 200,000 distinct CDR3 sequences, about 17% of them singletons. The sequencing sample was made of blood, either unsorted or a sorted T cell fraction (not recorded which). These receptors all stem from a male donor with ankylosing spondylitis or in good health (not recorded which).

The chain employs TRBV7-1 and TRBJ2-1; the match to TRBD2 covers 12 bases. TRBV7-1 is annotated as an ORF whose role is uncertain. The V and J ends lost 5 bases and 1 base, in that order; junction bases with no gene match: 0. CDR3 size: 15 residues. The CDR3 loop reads CASSGLAGSYNEQFF. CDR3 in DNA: TGTGCCAGCAGCGGACTAGCGGGATCCTACAATGAGCAGTTCTTC.

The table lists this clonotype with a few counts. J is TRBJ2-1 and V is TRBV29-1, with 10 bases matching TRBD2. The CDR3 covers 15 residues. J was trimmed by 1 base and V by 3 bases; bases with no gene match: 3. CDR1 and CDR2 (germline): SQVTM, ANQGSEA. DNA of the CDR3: TGCAGCGTTGAGATAGCGGGGGGTTCCTACAATGAGCAGTTCTTC. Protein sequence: CSVEIAGGSYNEQFF.

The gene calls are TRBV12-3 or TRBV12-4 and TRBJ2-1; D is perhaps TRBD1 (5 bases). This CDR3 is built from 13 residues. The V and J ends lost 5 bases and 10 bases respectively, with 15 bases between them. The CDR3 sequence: CASSLGASEEQFF. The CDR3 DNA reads TGTGCCAGCAGTCTAGGGGCGAGCGAGGAGCAGTTCTTC.

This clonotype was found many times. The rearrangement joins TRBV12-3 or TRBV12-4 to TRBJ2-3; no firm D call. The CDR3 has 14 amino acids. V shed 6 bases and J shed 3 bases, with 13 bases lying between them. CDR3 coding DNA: TGTGCCAGCAGGGATGGGTCTGGTACAGATACGCAGTATTTT. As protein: CASRDGSGTDTQYF.

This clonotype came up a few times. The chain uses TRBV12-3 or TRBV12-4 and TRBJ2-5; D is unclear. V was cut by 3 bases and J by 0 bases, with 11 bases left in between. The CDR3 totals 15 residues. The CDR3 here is CASSLGVGNQETQYF. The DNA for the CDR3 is TGTGCCAGCAGTTTGGGTGTGGGGAACCAAGAGACCCAGTACTTC.